The 15 T cell receptor beta chains below were found in one sample sequenced in a study of blood T cell repertoires in COVID-19. The data were produced by immunoSEQ multiplex PCR, yet TCRdb's version contains in-frame clones alone and is incomplete. The data contain around 130,000 clones, around 83% of them singletons. Input material: PBMCs or T cells enriched from blood (not recorded which). Every receptor here comes from a man aged 25-40 years who had recovered from COVID-19.

The rearrangement joins TRBV9 to TRBJ1-3, with D unclear. The V gene's germline CDR1 is SGDLS and CDR2 YYNGEE. The CDR3 covers 13 residues. With 5 bases removed from V and 6 bases from J, the gap between germline ends came to 12 bases. The CDR3 nucleotides read TGTGCCAGCAGTCCGGCTAGCCCAAACACCATATATTTT. This encodes CASSPASPNTIYF.

This rearrangement joins TRBV6-1 to TRBJ1-2, with 9 nucleotides matching TRBD1. Germline V CDR1 and CDR2: MNHNS, SASEGT. This CDR3 is 15 amino acids long. The V and J ends lost 0 bases and 5 bases, in that order; junction bases with no gene match: 4. The DNA for the CDR3 is TGTGCCAGCAGTGAAGCCACAGGGGGCTGGTATGGCTACACCTTC. This codes for CASSEATGGWYGYTF.

The chain carries TRBV4-1 and TRBJ2-4, with 8 bases lining up with TRBD1. J gave up 0 bases and V 6 bases, and 16 bases lay outside the gene matches. The CDR3 runs 19 residues. Germline CDR1 MGHRA, CDR2 YSYEKL. This chain's CDR3 is CASSKAGTGDLLAKNIQYF. Written as DNA, the CDR3 is TGCGCCAGCAGTAAAGCCGGGACAGGTGACCTACTAGCCAAAAACATTCAGTACTTC.

The rearrangement links TRBV19 to TRBJ1-6; unclear D gene. The CDR3 sequence is 12 residues long. Germline V gives CDR1 LNHDA, CDR2 SQIVND (reference sequence). Trimming pared 5 bases from V and 6 bases from J, leaving 5 bases between. CDR3 in amino acids: CASSGSNSPLHF. The DNA for the CDR3 is TGTGCCAGTAGTGGCAGTAATTCACCCCTCCACTTT.

This chain joins TRBV5-6 and TRBJ1-5; D is uncertain. The germline V and J ends were trimmed by 4 bases and 2 bases, with 13 bases remaining between them. This CDR3 is 15 amino acids long. The germline V gene has CDR1 SGHDT and CDR2 YYEEEE. Here the CDR3 DNA reads TGTGCCAGCAGCCTACGCGGGCTTGGCAATCAGCCCCAGCATTTT. Protein: CASSLRGLGNQPQHF.

This clone was found once. The chain has TRBV5-4 and TRBJ2-1, with 8 nucleotides matching TRBD2. The CDR3 is made up of 15 amino acids. The V and J ends lost 5 bases and 3 bases, in that order; junction bases with no gene match: 7. Per the germline V gene, CDR1 is SGHNT and CDR2 is YYREEE (reference sequence). The CDR3 nucleotides read TGTGCCAGCAGTCGGGGCGGGAGGCTCTACAATGAGCAGTTCTTC. The encoded protein is CASSRGGRLYNEQFF. Using reference TRBV5-4 and TRBJ2-1 for the parts outside the CDR3, the full variable domain is ETGVTQSPTHLIKTRGQQVTLRCSSQSGHNTVSWYQQALGQGPQFIFQYYREEENGRGNFPPRFSGLQFPNYSSELNVNALELDDSALYLCASSRGGRLYNEQFFGPGTRLTVL.

V and J are TRBV9 and TRBJ2-7; TRBD2 is a possible D gene (6 bases). Per the germline V gene, CDR1 is SGDLS and CDR2 is YYNGEE. Trimming took 0 bases from V and 2 from J, leaving 12 bases between them. This CDR3 has 15 amino acids. In DNA, the CDR3 is TGTGCCAGCAGCGTAGGGTGGGAGGTTCCCTACGAGCAGTACTTC. Amino acid sequence: CASSVGWEVPYEQYF.

The chain links TRBV10-3 to TRBJ2-1; 15 nucleotides agree with TRBD2. The V gene's germline CDR1 is ENHRY and CDR2 SYGVKD. Losses at the gene ends were 7 bases for V and 8 bases for J; bases not matched to a gene: 12. The CDR3 is made up of 17 amino acids. This CDR3 is CAITPGLAGGPRYEQFF. CDR3 bases: TGTGCCATCACCCCAGGACTAGCGGGAGGGCCTCGGTATGAGCAGTTCTTC.

This clone turned up a few times. The genes are TRBV10-3 and TRBJ1-1; 7 nucleotides line up with TRBD1. Germline trimming cut 6 bases from V and 6 bases from J; bases unmatched to any gene: 10. Germline loops: CDR1 ENHRY, CDR2 SYGVKD. The CDR3 totals 14 residues. The CDR3 here is CAISYRQGSAEAFF. In DNA, the CDR3 is TGTGCCATCAGCTACAGACAGGGATCAGCTGAAGCTTTCTTT.

Only a few counts were recorded for this clone. V and J are TRBV10-3 and TRBJ1-3; D may be TRBD1 (6 bases). This CDR3 is 15 amino acids long. Germline V gene data show CDR1 as ENHRY and CDR2 as SYGVKD. V was pared by 6 bases and J by 4 bases, with 16 bases between. CDR3 in amino acids: CAIRENRDAGNTIYF. As DNA, the CDR3 is TGTGCCATCAGAGAGAACAGGGATGCGGGAAACACCATATATTTT.

The CDR3 nucleotides read TGTGCCACCAGCAGTCAGGGGAGTCCGTTCTTC. It yields the protein CATSSQGSPFF. V is TRBV15 and J is TRBJ2-1; D is perhaps TRBD1 (6 bases). This CDR3 spans 11 amino acids. Trimming stripped 3 bases from V and 15 bases from J, with 12 bases between. The germline CDR1 and CDR2 sequences are LNHNV and YYDKDF (reference sequence).

This chain joins TRBV2 and TRBJ1-2; D unclear. The germline V gene has CDR1 SNHLY and CDR2 FYNNEI. The CDR3 contains 13 residues. V was pared by 8 bases and J by 8 bases, with 18 bases between. The CDR3 spells CASYLDSFGGYTF. The CDR3 DNA reads as TGTGCCAGCTACTTAGACTCTTTCGGGGGCTACACCTTC.

The J gene is TRBJ1-4, the V gene TRBV7-9; D is uncertain. The V end was cut by 2 bases, the J end by 8 bases, with 9 bases between. CDR1 and CDR2 (germline): SEHNR, FQNEAQ (reference sequence). The CDR3 totals 13 residues. CDR3 in DNA: TGTGCCAGCAGCTTAAAGCAGGAAGAAAAACTGTTTTTT. As protein: CASSLKQEEKLFF.

Concerning this clone itself: At the DNA level, this CDR3 is encoded by other sequences in the same sample as well. This chain uses TRBV5-1 with TRBJ1-1; D is possibly TRBD1 (5 bases). V lost 2 bases and J 4 bases, leaving 9 bases between the germline ends. Germline CDR1 reads SGHRS; CDR2 reads YFSETQ. The CDR3 is 13 residues long. The CDR3 DNA follows: TGCGCCAGCAGCTTCGGGCAGGGCACTGAAGCTTTCTTT. This translates into CASSFGQGTEAFF. Looking up the rest from reference TRBV5-1 and TRBJ1-1 gives the full variable domain: KAGVTQTPRYLIKTRGQQVTLSCSPISGHRSVSWYQQTPGQGLQFLFEYFSETQRNKGNFPGRFSGRQFSNSRSEMNVSTLELGDSALYLCASSFGQGTEAFFGQGTRLTVV.

A single count supports this clone. The chain recombines TRBV28 with TRBJ1-5, with D maybe TRBD1 (5 bases). The CDR3 totals 15 residues. The V end lost 6 bases, the J end lost 8 bases, and 20 bases lay between the germline ends. CDR1 and CDR2 from the germline V gene are MDHEN and SYDVKM. The CDR3 nucleotides are TGTGCCAGCAGCGCCCCCGACAGACCCTGGAAGCCCCAGCATTTT. It translates to CASSAPDRPWKPQHF. Filled out from reference TRBV28 and TRBJ1-5, the complete variable domain reads DVKVTQSSRYLVKRTGEKVFLECVQDMDHENMFWYRQDPGLGLRLIYFSYDVKMKEKGDIPEGYSVSREKKERFSLILESASTNQTSMYLCASSAPDRPWKPQHFGDGTRLSIL.